One and the same sample provided the 21 T cell receptor beta chains below, sequenced in a study of T-cell memory formation after mild COVID-19. From the 5' RACE reads, TCRdb called clonotypes with MiXCR, one entry per CDR3 protein. This table has 200,000 to 250,000 distinct CDR3 sequences, over 7.5% appearing once. Material for sequencing was PBMCs or a T cell subset sorted from them (not recorded which). The receptor set was obtained from a man aged 18 to 29 who had mild COVID-19 (a few samples of this study predate the infection). Cell type and time point are not known.

This clonotype was observed many times. V and J are TRBV4-2 and TRBJ2-1; 8 bases match TRBD1. This CDR3 has 15 residues. CDR1 and CDR2 (germline): LGHNA, YNFKEQ. After removal of 0 bases from V and 4 bases from J, the junction contained 2 bases not matched to a gene. The CDR3 loop reads CASSQETGDYNEQFF. CDR3 coding DNA: TGTGCCAGCAGCCAAGAGACAGGGGATTACAATGAGCAGTTCTTC.

The chain uses TRBV7-8 and TRBJ2-5; the D gene is possibly TRBD1 (6 bases). Trimming removed 4 bases from V and 8 bases from J, with 23 bases in between. This CDR3 comprises 16 residues. The germline gives CDR1 SGHVS, CDR2 FQNEAQ. CDR3: CASSYTPQGPGLTQYF. As DNA, the CDR3 is TGTGCCAGCAGCTACACCCCACAGGGCCCGGGTCTTACCCAGTACTTC. Drawing the rest from reference TRBV7-8 and TRBJ2-5, the complete variable domain is GAGVSQSPRYKVAKRGQDVALRCDPISGHVSLFWYQQALGQGPEFLTYFQNEAQLDKSGLPSDRFFAERPEGSVSTLKIQRTQQEDSAVYLCASSYTPQGPGLTQYFGPGTRLLVL.

This clonotype was seen a few times. The chain has TRBV7-2 and TRBJ1-1; D may be TRBD1 (5 bases). The germline V gene encodes CDR1 SGHTA and CDR2 FQGNSA. The V end lost 5 bases, the J end lost 5 bases, and 24 bases lay between the germline ends. The CDR3 has 17 amino acids. The CDR3: CASSTRTPGWRATEAFF. In DNA, the CDR3 is TGTGCCAGCAGCACCCGAACCCCAGGGTGGCGGGCGACTGAAGCTTTCTTT.

There are many counts of this clonotype. This chain uses TRBV12-3 or TRBV12-4 with TRBJ2-5; D not resolved. The V end lost 2 bases, the J end lost 2 bases, and 9 bases lay between the germline ends. This CDR3 has 14 amino acids. CDR3 in amino acids: CASSLLSRQETQYF. The CDR3 region has the DNA TGTGCCAGCAGTTTACTTTCCAGACAAGAGACCCAGTACTTC.

The V gene is TRBV4-1, the J gene TRBJ1-6; D unclear. The CDR3 is made up of 14 amino acids. CDR1 is MGHRA, CDR2 YSYEKL, per germline. Trimming shortened V by 0 bases and J by 7 bases, and 7 bases separated the two germline ends. The CDR3 reads CASSQEGGNSPLHF. CDR3 coding DNA: TGCGCCAGCAGCCAAGAAGGAGGGAATTCACCCCTCCACTTT.

The sample holds many counts of this clonotype. The chain recombines TRBV6-5 with TRBJ1-1; 10 bases match TRBD1. The CDR3 is 16 amino acids. CDR1 and CDR2 from the germline V gene are MNHEY and SVGAGI. The J segment lost 0 bases and the V segment lost 6 bases, leaving 7 bases of the junction unmatched. The chain's CDR3 is CASSRTGGLMNTEAFF. CDR3 DNA: TGTGCCAGCAGCAGGACAGGGGGACTCATGAACACTGAAGCTTTCTTT.

A few counts support this clonotype. V usage is TRBV5-1 and J usage is TRBJ2-7; maybe TRBD1 (6 bases). CDR3 length equals 14 residues. Germline assignment: CDR1 SGHRS and CDR2 YFSETQ. The germline V and J ends were trimmed by 4 bases and 2 bases, with 13 bases remaining between them. CDR3 nucleotides: TGCGCCAGCAGCAAAAATGGACAGCCCTACGAGCAGTACGTC. Encoded protein: CASSKNGQPYEQYV.

V and J are TRBV4-3 and TRBJ1-2; D may be TRBD1 (5 bases). CDR3 size: 16 residues. V shed 0 bases and J shed 0 bases, with 11 bases lying between them. CDR1 and CDR2 (germline): LGHNA, YSLEER. The CDR3 loop is CASSQDQGGTNYGYTF. The DNA for the CDR3 is TGCGCCAGCAGCCAAGATCAGGGTGGAACTAACTATGGCTACACCTTC.

CDR3: CASSQNRETGELFF. Written as DNA, the CDR3 is TGTGCCAGCAGCCAAAACAGGGAGACCGGGGAGCTGTTTTTT. The chain recombines TRBV4-2 with TRBJ2-2; maybe TRBD1 (6 bases). CDR3 length equals 14 residues. Trimming removed 2 bases at V and 5 bases at J, with 9 bases between. CDR1 is LGHNA and CDR2 is YNFKEQ in the germline V gene.

This clonotype was seen a handful of times. This sequence joins TRBV6-5 and TRBJ1-2; 12 bases line up with TRBD1. Germline CDR1 reads MNHEY; CDR2 reads SVGAGI. J gave up 8 bases and V 6 bases, and 16 bases lay outside the gene matches. CDR3 length: 17 amino acids. The CDR3 protein is CASRLRPGQGAIGGYTF. The DNA of the CDR3 is TGTGCCAGCAGACTCCGCCCGGGACAGGGGGCGATTGGCGGCTACACCTTC.

The chain employs TRBV11-1 and TRBJ2-7, with 10 positions matching TRBD1. CDR1 is SGHAT, CDR2 FQDESV, per germline (reference sequence). Trimming cost V 3 bases and J 6 bases; bases outside gene matches: 17. The CDR3 has 18 residues. This CDR3 reads CASSFRLPIRQGAVEQYV. CDR3 nucleotides: TGTGCCAGCAGCTTCAGACTCCCCATACGACAGGGGGCGGTCGAGCAGTACGTC.

This clonotype was recorded many times. The CDR3 region is CASSPTGTVRETQYF. CDR3 DNA sequence: TGCGCCAGCAGCCCCACCGGAACAGTGCGAGAGACCCAGTACTTC. The chain has TRBV4-3 and TRBJ2-5; D is unresolved. Germline CDR1 and CDR2: LGHNA and YSLEER. CDR3 length: 15 residues. The V end lost 4 bases, the J end lost 4 bases, and 16 bases lay between the germline ends.

At least ten counts were recorded for this clonotype. J is TRBJ2-3 and V is TRBV7-2; D tentatively reads TRBD1 or TRBD2 (5 bases each). V gave up 3 bases and J gave up 6 bases, with 25 bases separating them. This CDR3 is built from 18 residues. Per germline, CDR1 SGHTA and CDR2 FQGNSA. The CDR3 spells CASSLGVRPPPESDTQYF. The CDR3, as DNA: TGTGCCAGCAGCTTGGGGGTGCGGCCTCCCCCGGAATCCGATACGCAGTATTTT.

In its sample, this clonotype was seen a few times. The V call is TRBV4-2, the J call TRBJ1-1; D ambiguous. V was clipped by 0 bases and J by 0 bases, with 8 bases between them. The CDR3 is made up of 15 amino acids. Germline V gives CDR1 LGHNA, CDR2 YNFKEQ. This CDR3 is CASSQDTFMNTEAFF. CDR3 sequence (DNA): TGTGCCAGCAGCCAAGATACATTCATGAACACTGAAGCTTTCTTT.

This clonotype was detected only a few times. The gene calls are TRBV7-9 and TRBJ1-5; D call uncertain. The CDR3 is 15 residues long. The V and J ends lost 3 bases and 1 base respectively, with 10 bases between them. From germline, CDR1 is SEHNR and CDR2 FQNEAQ (reference sequence). The CDR3 sequence is CASSFREDSNQPQHF. In DNA, the CDR3 is TGTGCCAGCAGCTTTAGGGAAGACAGCAATCAGCCCCAGCATTTT.

The sample holds a few counts of this clonotype. The chain joins TRBV27 to TRBJ2-7; 9 bases fit TRBD2. This CDR3 region has 16 residues. The germline gives CDR1 MNHEY, CDR2 SMNVEV (reference sequence). J lost 3 bases, V lost 4 bases, and 10 bases had no gene match. This CDR3 reads CASSSPAGGRYYEQYV. The CDR3 bases are TGTGCCAGCAGTTCTCCAGCGGGGGGCCGTTACTACGAGCAGTACGTC.

This clonotype came up a few times. The chain couples TRBV20-1 to TRBJ1-2; D call uncertain. Germline V gene sequence: CDR1 DFQATT, CDR2 SNEGSKA (reference sequence). Trimming left V 3 bases short and J 7 bases short, with 6 bases between. This CDR3 comprises 10 residues. CDR3 sequence reads: CSARDFGYTF. The CDR3 DNA is TGCAGTGCTAGGGATTTTGGCTACACCTTC.

The sample holds a few counts of this clonotype. This chain connects TRBV5-1 to TRBJ2-2; no reliable D call. Germline lookup yields CDR1 SGHRS and CDR2 YFSETQ. The CDR3 has 15 residues. Trimming left V 2 bases short and J 5 bases short, with 13 bases between. CDR3 DNA: TGCGCCAGCAGCTTTGCAACAGTACCAACCGGGGAGCTGTTTTTT. It translates to CASSFATVPTGELFF.

In this sample, this clonotype turned up a few times. V gene TRBV6-6 combines with J gene TRBJ2-1, with D perhaps TRBD1 or TRBD2 (5 bases each). This CDR3 region has 16 residues. V was pared by 2 bases and J by 0 bases, with 11 bases between. CDR1 MNHNY and CDR2 SVGAGI come from the germline V gene (reference sequence). The CDR3 bases are TGTGCCAGCAGTTACCAAGCAGGGAGCTCCTACAATGAGCAGTTCTTC. This gives the protein CASSYQAGSSYNEQFF.

This clonotype was counted a few times. The chain joins TRBV5-1 to TRBJ2-7, with 7 bases identical to TRBD1. The CDR3 is 13 amino acids. Germline assignment: CDR1 SGHRS and CDR2 YFSETQ. V gave up 2 bases and J gave up 6 bases; unmatched junction bases: 5. DNA for the CDR3: TGCGCCAGCAGCTTTACACAGGGGACCGAGCAGTACTTC. Residues: CASSFTQGTEQYF.

This clonotype has at least ten counts. The chain joins TRBV5-1 to TRBJ2-1, with unresolved D. The germline CDR1 and CDR2 sequences are SGHRS and YFSETQ. Trimming cost V 6 bases and J 0 bases, with 7 bases left between them. The CDR3 length is 13 residues. CDR3 protein: CASTADSYNEQFF. DNA for the CDR3: TGCGCCAGCACTGCGGACTCCTACAATGAGCAGTTCTTC.